One sample yielded the 10 T cell receptor beta chains listed below, sequenced in a study of blood T cell repertoires in COVID-19. Libraries were prepared by immunoSEQ multiplex PCR; TCRdb keeps only in-frame clonotypes and omits some of them. The repertoire consists of about 75,000 clones, with 75% to 85% occurring once and the leading ten covering around 5.8%. What was sequenced was peripheral blood. These receptors originate from an elderly woman with active or convalescent COVID-19.

The count of this clone is one. The rearrangement uses TRBV6-5 and TRBJ2-5, with 8 bases that match TRBD1. CDR1 MNHEY and CDR2 SVGAGI come from the germline V gene. The CDR3 runs 15 residues. V lost 7 bases, J lost 5 bases, and 12 bases stayed unmatched. The chain's CDR3 is CASKVSGGAWETQYF. The CDR3 region has the DNA TGTGCCAGCAAAGTATCAGGGGGCGCCTGGGAGACCCAGTACTTC.

This rearrangement joins TRBV6-5 to TRBJ1-1, with D unclear. The V end lost 2 bases, the J end lost 8 bases, and 6 bases lay between the germline ends. In germline, CDR1 is MNHEY, CDR2 SVGAGI. The CDR3 totals 11 residues. CDR3 in amino acids: CASSYTTEAFF. CDR3 nucleotide sequence: TGTGCCAGCAGTTACACTACCGAAGCTTTCTTT.

The chain carries TRBV28 and TRBJ2-3, with 14 positions matching TRBD2. CDR1 is MDHEN, CDR2 SYDVKM, per germline. CDR3 size: 20 residues. V trimming: 3 bases; J trimming: 4 bases; junction bases outside the gene matches: 15. The CDR3 here is CASSLYGTSGSGLVADTQYF. The CDR3 DNA is TGTGCCAGCAGTTTGTACGGGACTAGCGGGAGTGGGCTAGTCGCAGATACGCAGTATTTT.

The rearrangement uses TRBV6-6 and TRBJ2-3; a possible D gene is TRBD1 (5 bases). Germline CDR1 and CDR2: MNHNY and SVGAGI (reference sequence). The CDR3 covers 12 residues. The V and J ends lost 0 bases and 9 bases respectively, with 7 bases between them. The CDR3, as DNA: TGTGCCAGCAGTTACTCGAGACAGACGCAGTATTTT. Translation gives CASSYSRQTQYF.

There are a few counts of this clone. The chain uses TRBV16 and TRBJ2-2; D unclear. V was cut by 4 bases and J by 2 bases, with 11 bases left in between. Germline values: CDR1 KGHSY, CDR2 FQNENV. The CDR3 sequence is 15 residues long. Written as DNA, the CDR3 is TGTGCCAGCAGCCCGCTGTCCAGTAACACCGGGGAGCTGTTTTTT. Protein sequence: CASSPLSSNTGELFF.

The chain links TRBV11-3 to TRBJ1-1; D possibly corresponds to TRBD1 (6 bases). The germline V gene has CDR1 SGHNT and CDR2 YENEEA. The CDR3 has 15 amino acids. Trimming pared 1 base from V and 6 bases from J, leaving 15 bases between. CDR3 in amino acids: CASSLAGGPGAEAFF. As DNA, the CDR3 is TGTGCCAGCAGCTTAGCGGGGGGCCCAGGGGCTGAAGCTTTCTTT.

This chain links TRBV5-1 with TRBJ2-3; 14 positions agree with TRBD2. J gave up 5 bases and V 3 bases, and 14 bases lay outside the gene matches. CDR1 and CDR2 (germline): SGHRS, YFSETQ. CDR3 length: 19 residues. CDR3 in amino acids: CASSSLALTSGGAIDTQYF. The CDR3 DNA reads as TGCGCCAGCAGCTCCCTTGCCCTGACTAGCGGGGGGGCCATAGATACGCAGTATTTT.

This clone was counted once. The genes are TRBV28 and TRBJ1-1, with 7 bases fitting TRBD1. The germline CDR1 and CDR2 sequences are MDHEN and SYDVKM. This CDR3 comprises 14 residues. Trimming removed 2 bases from V and 6 bases from J; junction bases left unmatched: 6. CDR3 sequence reads: CASSLGGGKAEAFF. The DNA of the CDR3 is TGTGCCAGCAGTTTAGGAGGGGGCAAGGCTGAAGCTTTCTTT.

This rearrangement joins TRBV5-1 to TRBJ2-7; D is uncertain. Germline CDR1 is SGHRS and CDR2 is YFSETQ. This CDR3 is 13 amino acids long. V lost 0 bases and J 4 bases, leaving 8 bases between the germline ends. In DNA form, the CDR3 reads TGCGCCAGCAGCTTGGAGTCTAGGTACGAGCAGTACTTC. Amino acids: CASSLESRYEQYF.

This chain connects TRBV18 to TRBJ2-5; D call uncertain. CDR3 length: 13 amino acids. The V end lost 3 bases, the J end lost 5 bases, and 10 bases lay between the germline ends. CDR1 and CDR2 (germline): KGHSH, LQKENI. The CDR3 DNA reads TGTGCCAGCTCACCTGCCCAGAGGGAGACCCAGTACTTC. It specifies CASSPAQRETQYF.